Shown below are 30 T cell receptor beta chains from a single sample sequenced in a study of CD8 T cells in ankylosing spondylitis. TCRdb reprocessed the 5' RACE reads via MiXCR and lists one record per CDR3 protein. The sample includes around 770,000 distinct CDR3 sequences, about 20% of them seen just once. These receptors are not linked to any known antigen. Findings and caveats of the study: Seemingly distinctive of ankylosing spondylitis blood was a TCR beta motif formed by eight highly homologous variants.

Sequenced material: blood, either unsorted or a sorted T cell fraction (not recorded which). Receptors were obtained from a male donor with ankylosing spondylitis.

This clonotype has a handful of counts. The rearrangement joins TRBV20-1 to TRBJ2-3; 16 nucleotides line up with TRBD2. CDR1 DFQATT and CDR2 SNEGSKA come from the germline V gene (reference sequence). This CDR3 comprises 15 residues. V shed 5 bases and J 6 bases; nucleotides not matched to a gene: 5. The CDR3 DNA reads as TGCAGTGCTGCGGGGACTAGCGGGAGGGAGGATACGCAGTATTTT. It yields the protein CSAAGTSGREDTQYF.

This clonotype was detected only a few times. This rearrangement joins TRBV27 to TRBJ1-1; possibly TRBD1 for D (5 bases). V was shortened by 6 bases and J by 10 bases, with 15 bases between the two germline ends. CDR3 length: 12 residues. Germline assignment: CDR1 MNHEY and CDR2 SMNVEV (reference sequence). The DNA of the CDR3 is TGTGCCAGCAGCCCGGGACCGTGGGGAGCTTTCTTT. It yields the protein CASSPGPWGAFF.

CDR3 DNA sequence: TGTGCCAGCAGCCTATGGGACAGCCCAGATACGCAGTATTTT. It encodes CASSLWDSPDTQYF. The rearrangement joins TRBV7-6 to TRBJ2-3, with TRBD1 identical over 7 bases. Germline V CDR1 and CDR2: SGHVS, FNYEAQ. This CDR3 has 14 residues. The trim removed 5 bases at V and 4 bases at J, leaving 6 bases unmatched.

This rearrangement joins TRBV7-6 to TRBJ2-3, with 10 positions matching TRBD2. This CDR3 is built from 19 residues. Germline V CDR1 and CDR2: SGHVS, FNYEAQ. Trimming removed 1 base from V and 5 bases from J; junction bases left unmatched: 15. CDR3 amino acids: CASSLDPAGGPRFGDTQYF. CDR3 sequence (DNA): TGTGCCAGCAGCTTAGATCCAGCGGGAGGGCCGAGGTTTGGAGATACGCAGTATTTT. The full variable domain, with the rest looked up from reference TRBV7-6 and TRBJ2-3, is GAGVSQSPRYKVTKRGQDVALRCDPISGHVSLYWYRQALGQGPEFLTYFNYEAQQDKSGLPNDRFSAERPEGSISTLTIQRTEQRDSAMYRCASSLDPAGGPRFGDTQYFGPGTRLTVL.

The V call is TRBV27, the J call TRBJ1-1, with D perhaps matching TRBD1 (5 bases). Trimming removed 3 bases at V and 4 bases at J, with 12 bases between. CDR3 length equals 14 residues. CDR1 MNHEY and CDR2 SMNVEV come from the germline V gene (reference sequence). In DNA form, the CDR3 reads TGTGCCAGCAGTTTTTGGGGGGGGAGCACTGAAGCTTTCTTT. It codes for CASSFWGGSTEAFF.

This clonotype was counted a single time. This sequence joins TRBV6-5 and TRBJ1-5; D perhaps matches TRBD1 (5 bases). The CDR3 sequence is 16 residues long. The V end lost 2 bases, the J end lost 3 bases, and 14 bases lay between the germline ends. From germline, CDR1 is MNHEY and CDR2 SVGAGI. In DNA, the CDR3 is TGTGCCAGCAGTTACCTCGGGGCGGAGGCCAATCAGCCCCAGCATTTT. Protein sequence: CASSYLGAEANQPQHF.

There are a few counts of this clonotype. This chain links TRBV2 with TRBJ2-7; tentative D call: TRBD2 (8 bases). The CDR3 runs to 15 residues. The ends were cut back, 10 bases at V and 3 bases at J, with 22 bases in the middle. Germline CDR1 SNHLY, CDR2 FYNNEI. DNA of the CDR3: TGTGCCACCGCGGGGGGACAGCCCGGGCTCTACGAGCAGTACTTC. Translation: CATAGGQPGLYEQYF. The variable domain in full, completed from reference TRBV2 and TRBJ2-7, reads EPEVTQTPSHQVTQMGQEVILRCVPISNHLYFYWYRQILGQKVEFLVSFYNNEISEKSEIFDDQFSVERPDGSNFTLKIRSTKLEDSAMYFCATAGGQPGLYEQYFGPGTRLTVT.

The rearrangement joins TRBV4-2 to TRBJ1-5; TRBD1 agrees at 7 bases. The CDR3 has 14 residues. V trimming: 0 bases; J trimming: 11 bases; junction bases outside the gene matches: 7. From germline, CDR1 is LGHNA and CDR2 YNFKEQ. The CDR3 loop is CASSQDKGARAQHF. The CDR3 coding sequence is TGTGCCAGCAGCCAAGATAAGGGGGCGCGGGCCCAGCATTTT.

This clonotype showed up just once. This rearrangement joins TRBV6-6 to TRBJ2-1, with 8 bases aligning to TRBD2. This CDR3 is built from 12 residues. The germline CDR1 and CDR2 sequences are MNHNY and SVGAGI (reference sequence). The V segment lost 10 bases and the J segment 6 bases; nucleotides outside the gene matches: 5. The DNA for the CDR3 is TGTGCCACTCTAGCGGGTAGCAATGAGCAGTTCTTC. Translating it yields CATLAGSNEQFF.

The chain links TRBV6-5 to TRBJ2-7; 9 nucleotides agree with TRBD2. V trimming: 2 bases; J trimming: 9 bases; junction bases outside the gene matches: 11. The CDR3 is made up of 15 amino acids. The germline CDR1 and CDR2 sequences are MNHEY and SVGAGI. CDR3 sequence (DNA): TGTGCCAGCAGTTACGAGGGACTAGCTGCCGGGGGGCAGTACTTC. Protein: CASSYEGLAAGGQYF.

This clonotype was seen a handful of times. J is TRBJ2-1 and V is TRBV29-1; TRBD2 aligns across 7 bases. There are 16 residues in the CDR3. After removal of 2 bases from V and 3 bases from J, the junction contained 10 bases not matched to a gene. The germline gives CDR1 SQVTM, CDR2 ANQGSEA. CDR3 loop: CSVEQAASGDYNEQFF. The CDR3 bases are TGCAGCGTTGAACAGGCAGCTAGCGGAGACTACAATGAGCAGTTCTTC.

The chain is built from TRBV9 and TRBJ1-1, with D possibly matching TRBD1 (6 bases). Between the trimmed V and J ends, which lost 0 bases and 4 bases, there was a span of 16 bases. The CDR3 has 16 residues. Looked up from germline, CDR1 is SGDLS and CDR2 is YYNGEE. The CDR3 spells CASSVDSGGRGTEAFF. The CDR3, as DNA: TGTGCCAGCAGCGTAGATAGTGGGGGCCGGGGCACTGAAGCTTTCTTT.

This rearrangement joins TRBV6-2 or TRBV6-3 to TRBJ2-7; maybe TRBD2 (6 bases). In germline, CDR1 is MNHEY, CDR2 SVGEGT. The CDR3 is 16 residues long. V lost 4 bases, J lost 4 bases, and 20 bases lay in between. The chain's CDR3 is CASSSTGERALYEQYF. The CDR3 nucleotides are TGTGCCAGCAGTTCAACGGGAGAAAGGGCCCTATACGAGCAGTACTTC.

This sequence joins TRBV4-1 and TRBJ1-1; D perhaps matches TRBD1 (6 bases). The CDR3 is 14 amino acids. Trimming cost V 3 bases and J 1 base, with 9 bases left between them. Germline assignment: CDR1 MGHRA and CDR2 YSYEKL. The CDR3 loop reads CASSQPTGNTEAFF. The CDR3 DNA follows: TGCGCCAGCAGCCAGCCGACAGGGAACACTGAAGCTTTCTTT.

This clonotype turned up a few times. The CDR3 DNA reads TGCGCCAGCAGCTTGGGACGGACTACTTATGGCTACACCTTC. Protein product: CASSLGRTTYGYTF. The rearrangement links TRBV5-1 to TRBJ1-2; D call uncertain. Germline loops: CDR1 SGHRS, CDR2 YFSETQ. The CDR3 spans 14 residues. Trimming took 0 bases from V and 5 from J, leaving 11 bases between them.

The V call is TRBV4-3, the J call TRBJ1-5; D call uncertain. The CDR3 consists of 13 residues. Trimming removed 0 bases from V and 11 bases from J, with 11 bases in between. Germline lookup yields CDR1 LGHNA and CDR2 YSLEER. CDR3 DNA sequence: TGCGCCAGCAGCCAAGATAAAGAAACGGCCCAGCATTTT. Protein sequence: CASSQDKETAQHF.

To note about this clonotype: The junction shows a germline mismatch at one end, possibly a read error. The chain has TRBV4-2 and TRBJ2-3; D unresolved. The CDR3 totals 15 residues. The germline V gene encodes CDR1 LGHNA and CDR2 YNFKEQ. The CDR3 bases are TGTGCCAGCTGCCAAGATCCGGGTTTTGCAGATACGCAGTATTTT. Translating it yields CASCQDPGFADTQYF.

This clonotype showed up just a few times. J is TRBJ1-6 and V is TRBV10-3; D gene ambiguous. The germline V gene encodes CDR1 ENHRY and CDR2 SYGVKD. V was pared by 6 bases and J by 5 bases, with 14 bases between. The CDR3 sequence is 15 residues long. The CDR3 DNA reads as TGTGCCATCAGGGTAGACCGAGAGAATAATTCACCCCTCCACTTT. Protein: CAIRVDRENNSPLHF.

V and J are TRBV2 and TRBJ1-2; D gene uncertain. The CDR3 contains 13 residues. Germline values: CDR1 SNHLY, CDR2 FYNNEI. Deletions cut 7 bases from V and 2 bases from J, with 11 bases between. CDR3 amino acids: CASNPLGNYGYTF. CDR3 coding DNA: TGTGCCAGCAACCCGCTGGGGAACTATGGCTACACCTTC.

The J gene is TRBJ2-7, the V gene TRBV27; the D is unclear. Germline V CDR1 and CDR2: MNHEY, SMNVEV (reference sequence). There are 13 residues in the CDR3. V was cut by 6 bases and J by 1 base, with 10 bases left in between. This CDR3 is CASSTKPSYEQYF. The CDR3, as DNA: TGTGCCAGCAGCACCAAACCTTCCTACGAGCAGTACTTC.

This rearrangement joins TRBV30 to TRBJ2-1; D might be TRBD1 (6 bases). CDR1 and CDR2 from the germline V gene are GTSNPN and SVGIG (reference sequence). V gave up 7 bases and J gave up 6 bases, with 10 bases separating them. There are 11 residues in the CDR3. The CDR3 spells CAFGRGNEQFF. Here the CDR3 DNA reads TGTGCCTTCGGCAGGGGCAATGAGCAGTTCTTC.

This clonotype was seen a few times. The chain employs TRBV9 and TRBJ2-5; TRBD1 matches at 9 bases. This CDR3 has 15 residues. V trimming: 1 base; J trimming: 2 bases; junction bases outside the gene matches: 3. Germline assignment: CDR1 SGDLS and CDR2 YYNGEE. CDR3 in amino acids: CASSVRGQGQETQYF. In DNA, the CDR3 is TGTGCCAGCAGCGTAAGGGGACAGGGACAAGAGACCCAGTACTTC.

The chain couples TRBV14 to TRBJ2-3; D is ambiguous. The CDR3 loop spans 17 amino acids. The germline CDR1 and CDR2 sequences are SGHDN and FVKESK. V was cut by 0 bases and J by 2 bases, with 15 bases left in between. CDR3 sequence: CASSQDGPSIFTDTQYF. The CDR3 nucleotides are TGTGCCAGCAGCCAAGATGGACCCTCCATTTTCACAGATACGCAGTATTTT.

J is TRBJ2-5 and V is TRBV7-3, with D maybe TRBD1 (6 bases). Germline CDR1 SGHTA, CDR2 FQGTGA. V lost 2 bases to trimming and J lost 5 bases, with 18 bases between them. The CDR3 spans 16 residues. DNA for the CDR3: TGTGCCAGCAGCTTAGGTTCGGTAGGGGGAATCGAGACCCAGTACTTC. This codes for CASSLGSVGGIETQYF.

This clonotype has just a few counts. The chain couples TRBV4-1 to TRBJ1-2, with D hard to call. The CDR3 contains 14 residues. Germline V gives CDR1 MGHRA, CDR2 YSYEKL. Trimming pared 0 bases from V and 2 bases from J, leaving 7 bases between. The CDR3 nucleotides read TGCGCCAGCAGCCAAGATTCAGTGAACTATGGCTACACCTTC. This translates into CASSQDSVNYGYTF.

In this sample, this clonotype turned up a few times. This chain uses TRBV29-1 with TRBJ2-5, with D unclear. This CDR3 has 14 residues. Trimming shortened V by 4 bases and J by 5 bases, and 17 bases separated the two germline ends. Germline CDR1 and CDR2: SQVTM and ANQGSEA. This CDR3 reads CSVGQASRRETQYF. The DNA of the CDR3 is TGCAGCGTTGGTCAGGCCAGTCGCCGGGAGACCCAGTACTTC.

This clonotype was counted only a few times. Here the CDR3 reads CASSLKGNGEKLFF. CDR3 DNA sequence: TGTGCCAGCAGCTTAAAAGGGAATGGAGAAAAACTGTTTTTT. The V call is TRBV7-6, the J call TRBJ1-4; no definite D call. Per the germline V gene, CDR1 is SGHVS and CDR2 is FNYEAQ. This CDR3 has 14 amino acids. Trimming took off 2 bases at V and 8 bases at J, with 12 bases between the two ends.

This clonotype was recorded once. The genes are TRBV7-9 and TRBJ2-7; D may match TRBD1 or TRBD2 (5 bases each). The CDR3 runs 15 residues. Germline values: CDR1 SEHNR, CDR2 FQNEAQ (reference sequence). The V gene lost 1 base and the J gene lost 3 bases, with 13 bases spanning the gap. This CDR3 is CASSLVAGTFYEQYF. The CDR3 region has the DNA TGTGCCAGCAGCTTAGTTGCAGGGACGTTCTACGAGCAGTACTTC.

Here the CDR3 DNA reads TGTGCCAGCACATCTAGCGGAACGAACACCGGGGAGCTGTTTTTT. This encodes CASTSSGTNTGELFF. This rearrangement joins TRBV2 to TRBJ2-2, with 7 nucleotides matching TRBD2. CDR3 length: 15 residues. V was pared by 7 bases and J by 0 bases, with 5 bases of the junction left unmatched. Germline CDR1 and CDR2: SNHLY and FYNNEI.

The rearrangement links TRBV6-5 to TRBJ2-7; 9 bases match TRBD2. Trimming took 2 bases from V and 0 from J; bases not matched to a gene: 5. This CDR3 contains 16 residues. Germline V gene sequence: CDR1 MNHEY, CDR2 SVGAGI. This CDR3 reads CASSYRLAGSSYEQYF. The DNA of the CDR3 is TGTGCCAGCAGTTACCGGCTAGCGGGAAGCTCCTACGAGCAGTACTTC.